This T cell receptor (beta chain) was identified during a study of blood T cell repertoires in COVID-19. Study information: From the United States, Italy and Spain came samples of acute and convalescent COVID-19. In each case, the material was cDNA or gDNA derived from T cells, B-cell-depleted T cells, or PBMCs.

Those enrolled in Seattle joined during active infection and were followed longitudinally afterward. Between the trimmed V and J ends, which lost 10 bases and 0 bases, there was a span of 7 bases. This CDR3 spans 12 amino acids. Germline-derived CDR1 and CDR2 are MDHEN and SYDVKM. Per the study methods: By means of reference gene primer amplification, nucleated cell counts were estimated. Some clones are missing from TCRdb's copy, which holds only in-frame ones; the method was immunoSEQ multiplex PCR. V and J calls and clone size are as listed in that table; D and trimming were resolved from the DNA. Of 95,000 to 150,000 clones in the sample, around 90% were seen once.

The V call is TRBV28, the J call TRBJ1-3; D is unclear. The TCR comes from a woman between 55 and 75 years old with COVID-19, enrolled during active disease. The specimen sequenced was peripheral blood. Here the CDR3 reads CATTVSGNTIYF. The CDR3 nucleotides read TGTGCCACAACAGTCTCTGGAAACACCATATATTTT.